Below are 11 T cell receptor beta chains sequenced from a single sample in a study of T-cell reconstitution after alpha-beta-depleted transplantation in children. Library preparation (for TCRbeta) was performed with unique molecular identifiers. TCRdb reprocessed the PCR reads via MiXCR and lists one record per CDR3 protein. Here the sample spans approximately 500,000 distinct CDR3 sequences, more than 9% being singletons. The specimen comprised PBMCs, sampled before TCRalphabeta/CD19-depleted stem cell transplant. All receptors derive from a child under 10 years old with inherited bone marrow failure, due to receive a stem cell transplant.

The chain couples TRBV30 to TRBJ2-2; 7 positions agree with TRBD2. The V segment lost 1 base and the J segment 3 bases; nucleotides outside the gene matches: 11. Germline V CDR1 and CDR2: GTSNPN, SVGIG (reference sequence). The CDR3 loop spans 17 amino acids. CDR3 coding DNA: TGTGCCTGGAGTGCCCTCGGACTAGAGGAGTACACCGGGGAGCTGTTTTTT. Translating gives CAWSALGLEEYTGELFF.

This clonotype was seen many times. This chain uses TRBV15 with TRBJ2-7; 7 bases agree with TRBD1. There are 12 residues in the CDR3. J gave up 5 bases and V 3 bases, and 1 base lay outside the gene matches. In germline, CDR1 is LNHNV, CDR2 YYDKDF (reference sequence). The CDR3 nucleotides are TGTGCCACCAGCAGGACAGGGAACGAGCAGTACTTC. Translated: CATSRTGNEQYF.

This clonotype occurred a few times. The chain uses TRBV11-1 and TRBJ2-5, with 10 bases aligning to TRBD2. Germline lookup yields CDR1 SGHAT and CDR2 FQDESV (reference sequence). This CDR3 spans 18 amino acids. V gave up 6 bases and J gave up 1 base; unmatched junction bases: 14. The CDR3 region has the DNA TGTGCCAGCAGTGCGGAACGGGGACTAGCGCCCTTCCAAGAGACCCAGTACTTC. Its protein product is CASSAERGLAPFQETQYF.

This clonotype was counted ten times or more. The CDR3 loop is CAIRAPGQGPGELFF. DNA for the CDR3: TGTGCCATCAGGGCCCCGGGACAGGGGCCAGGGGAGCTGTTTTTT. The chain links TRBV10-3 to TRBJ2-2; 10 bases align to TRBD1. Germline values: CDR1 ENHRY, CDR2 SYGVKD. V lost 6 bases and J lost 8; bases outside the gene matches: 9. The CDR3 consists of 15 residues.

This clonotype was seen at least ten times. The chain carries TRBV12-3 or TRBV12-4 and TRBJ2-5; D is undetermined. Trimming pared 6 bases from V and 0 bases from J, leaving 8 bases between. The CDR3 totals 13 residues. CDR3 sequence: CASRDPYQETQYF. Written as DNA, the CDR3 is TGTGCCAGCAGGGACCCATACCAAGAGACCCAGTACTTC.

This clonotype was recorded many times. The CDR3 nucleotides read TGTGCCAGCAGCTTTTTGGAGGCAGGTCCGAAAGAGACCCAGTACTTC. It yields the protein CASSFLEAGPKETQYF. The gene calls are TRBV7-8 and TRBJ2-5; D perhaps matches TRBD2 (5 bases). Germline CDR1 is SGHVS and CDR2 is FQNEAQ. The CDR3 covers 16 residues. V was trimmed by 3 bases and J by 3 bases, leaving 17 bases between them.

This chain connects TRBV20-1 to TRBJ1-6, with 8 bases matching TRBD1. V lost 1 base, J lost 7 bases, and 6 bases stayed unmatched. Germline V gene lookup returns CDR1 DFQATT and CDR2 SNEGSKA (reference sequence). This CDR3 comprises 15 residues. This CDR3 is CSARVPGGLNSPLHF. CDR3 in DNA: TGCAGTGCTAGAGTCCCAGGGGGCTTAAATTCACCCCTCCACTTT.

This clonotype has ten or more counts. V usage is TRBV7-2 and J usage is TRBJ1-2; tentative D call: TRBD1 (6 bases). CDR1 is SGHTA, CDR2 FQGNSA, per germline. With 3 bases removed from V and 2 bases from J, the gap between germline ends came to 7 bases. The CDR3 contains 13 residues. The CDR3, as DNA: TGTGCCAGCAGCTTTGACAGGAACTATGGCTACACCTTC. It specifies CASSFDRNYGYTF.

This clonotype was detected a few times. The chain employs TRBV7-2 and TRBJ2-1, with TRBD2 matching 12 bases. The CDR3 consists of 16 residues. Germline values: CDR1 SGHTA, CDR2 FQGNSA. Trimming took 2 bases from V and 7 from J; bases not matched to a gene: 6. Here the CDR3 reads CASSLRLAGAQNEQFF. The CDR3 DNA is TGTGCCAGCAGCTTAAGACTAGCGGGAGCTCAGAATGAGCAGTTCTTC.

This clonotype has at least ten counts. This chain connects TRBV4-2 to TRBJ2-3, with 9 bases matching TRBD2. Trimming cost V 1 base and J 2 bases; bases outside gene matches: 4. CDR3 length equals 16 residues. Germline CDR1 is LGHNA and CDR2 is YNFKEQ. The CDR3 protein is CASSQGVAGATDTQYF. The DNA for the CDR3 is TGTGCCAGCAGCCAAGGGGTAGCGGGGGCCACAGATACGCAGTATTTT.

This clonotype was observed at least ten times. V is TRBV28 and J is TRBJ2-1; a weak D match, TRBD2 (5 bases). The CDR3 is 11 amino acids. V was clipped by 4 bases and J by 10 bases, with 8 bases between them. The germline V gene has CDR1 MDHEN and CDR2 SYDVKM. The CDR3 spells CASSSQREQFF. In DNA, the CDR3 is TGTGCCAGCAGTTCACAGCGGGAGCAGTTCTTC. The full variable domain, with the rest looked up from reference TRBV28 and TRBJ2-1, is DVKVTQSSRYLVKRTGEKVFLECVQDMDHENMFWYRQDPGLGLRLIYFSYDVKMKEKGDIPEGYSVSREKKERFSLILESASTNQTSMYLCASSSQREQFFGPGTRLTVL.